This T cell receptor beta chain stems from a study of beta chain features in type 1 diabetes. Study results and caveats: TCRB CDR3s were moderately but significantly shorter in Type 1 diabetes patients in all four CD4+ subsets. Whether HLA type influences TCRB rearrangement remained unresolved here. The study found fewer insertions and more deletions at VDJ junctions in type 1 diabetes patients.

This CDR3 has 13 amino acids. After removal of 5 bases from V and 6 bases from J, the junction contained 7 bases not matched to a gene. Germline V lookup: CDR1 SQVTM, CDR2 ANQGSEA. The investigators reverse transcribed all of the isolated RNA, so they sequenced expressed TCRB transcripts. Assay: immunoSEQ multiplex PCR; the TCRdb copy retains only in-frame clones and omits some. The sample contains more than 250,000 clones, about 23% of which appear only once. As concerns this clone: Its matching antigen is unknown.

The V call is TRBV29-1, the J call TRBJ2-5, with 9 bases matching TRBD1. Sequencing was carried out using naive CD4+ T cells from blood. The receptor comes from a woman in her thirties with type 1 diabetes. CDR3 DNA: TGCAGCGTTTCTAAACAGGGGGCACAGACCCAGTACTTC. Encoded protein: CSVSKQGAQTQYF.